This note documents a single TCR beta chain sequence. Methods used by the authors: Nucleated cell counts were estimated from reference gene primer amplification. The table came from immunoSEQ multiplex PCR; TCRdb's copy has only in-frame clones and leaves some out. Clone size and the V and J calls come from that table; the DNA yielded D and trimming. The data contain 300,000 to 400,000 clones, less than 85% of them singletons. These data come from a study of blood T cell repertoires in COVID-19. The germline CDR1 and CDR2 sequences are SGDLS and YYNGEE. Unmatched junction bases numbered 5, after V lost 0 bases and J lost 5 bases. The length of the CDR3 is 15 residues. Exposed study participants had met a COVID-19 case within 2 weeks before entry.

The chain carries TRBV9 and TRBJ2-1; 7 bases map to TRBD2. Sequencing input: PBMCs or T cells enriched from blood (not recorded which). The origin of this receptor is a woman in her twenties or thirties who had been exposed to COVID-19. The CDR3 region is CASSVDPAGNNEQFF. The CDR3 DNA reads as TGTGCCAGCAGCGTAGATCCAGCGGGGAACAATGAGCAGTTCTTC. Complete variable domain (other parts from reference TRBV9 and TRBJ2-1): DSGVTQTPKHLITATGQRVTLRCSPRSGDLSVYWYQQSLDQGLQFLIQYYNGEERAKGNILERFSAQQFPDLHSELNLSSLELGDSALYFCASSVDPAGNNEQFFGPGTRLTVL.